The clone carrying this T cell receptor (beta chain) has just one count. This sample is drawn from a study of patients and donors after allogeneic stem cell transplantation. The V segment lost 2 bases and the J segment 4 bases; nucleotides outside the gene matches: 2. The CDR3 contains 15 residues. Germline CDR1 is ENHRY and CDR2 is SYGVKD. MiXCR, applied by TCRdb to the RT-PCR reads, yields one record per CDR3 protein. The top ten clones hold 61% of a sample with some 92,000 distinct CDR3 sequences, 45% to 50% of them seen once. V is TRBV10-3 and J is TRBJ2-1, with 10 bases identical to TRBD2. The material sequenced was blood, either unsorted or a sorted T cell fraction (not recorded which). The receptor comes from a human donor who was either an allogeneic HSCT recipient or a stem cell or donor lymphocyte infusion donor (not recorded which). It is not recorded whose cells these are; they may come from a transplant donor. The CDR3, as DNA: TGTGCCATCAGTGAGACTAGCGGGGTTTACAATGAGCAGTTCTTC. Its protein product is CAISETSGVYNEQFF.